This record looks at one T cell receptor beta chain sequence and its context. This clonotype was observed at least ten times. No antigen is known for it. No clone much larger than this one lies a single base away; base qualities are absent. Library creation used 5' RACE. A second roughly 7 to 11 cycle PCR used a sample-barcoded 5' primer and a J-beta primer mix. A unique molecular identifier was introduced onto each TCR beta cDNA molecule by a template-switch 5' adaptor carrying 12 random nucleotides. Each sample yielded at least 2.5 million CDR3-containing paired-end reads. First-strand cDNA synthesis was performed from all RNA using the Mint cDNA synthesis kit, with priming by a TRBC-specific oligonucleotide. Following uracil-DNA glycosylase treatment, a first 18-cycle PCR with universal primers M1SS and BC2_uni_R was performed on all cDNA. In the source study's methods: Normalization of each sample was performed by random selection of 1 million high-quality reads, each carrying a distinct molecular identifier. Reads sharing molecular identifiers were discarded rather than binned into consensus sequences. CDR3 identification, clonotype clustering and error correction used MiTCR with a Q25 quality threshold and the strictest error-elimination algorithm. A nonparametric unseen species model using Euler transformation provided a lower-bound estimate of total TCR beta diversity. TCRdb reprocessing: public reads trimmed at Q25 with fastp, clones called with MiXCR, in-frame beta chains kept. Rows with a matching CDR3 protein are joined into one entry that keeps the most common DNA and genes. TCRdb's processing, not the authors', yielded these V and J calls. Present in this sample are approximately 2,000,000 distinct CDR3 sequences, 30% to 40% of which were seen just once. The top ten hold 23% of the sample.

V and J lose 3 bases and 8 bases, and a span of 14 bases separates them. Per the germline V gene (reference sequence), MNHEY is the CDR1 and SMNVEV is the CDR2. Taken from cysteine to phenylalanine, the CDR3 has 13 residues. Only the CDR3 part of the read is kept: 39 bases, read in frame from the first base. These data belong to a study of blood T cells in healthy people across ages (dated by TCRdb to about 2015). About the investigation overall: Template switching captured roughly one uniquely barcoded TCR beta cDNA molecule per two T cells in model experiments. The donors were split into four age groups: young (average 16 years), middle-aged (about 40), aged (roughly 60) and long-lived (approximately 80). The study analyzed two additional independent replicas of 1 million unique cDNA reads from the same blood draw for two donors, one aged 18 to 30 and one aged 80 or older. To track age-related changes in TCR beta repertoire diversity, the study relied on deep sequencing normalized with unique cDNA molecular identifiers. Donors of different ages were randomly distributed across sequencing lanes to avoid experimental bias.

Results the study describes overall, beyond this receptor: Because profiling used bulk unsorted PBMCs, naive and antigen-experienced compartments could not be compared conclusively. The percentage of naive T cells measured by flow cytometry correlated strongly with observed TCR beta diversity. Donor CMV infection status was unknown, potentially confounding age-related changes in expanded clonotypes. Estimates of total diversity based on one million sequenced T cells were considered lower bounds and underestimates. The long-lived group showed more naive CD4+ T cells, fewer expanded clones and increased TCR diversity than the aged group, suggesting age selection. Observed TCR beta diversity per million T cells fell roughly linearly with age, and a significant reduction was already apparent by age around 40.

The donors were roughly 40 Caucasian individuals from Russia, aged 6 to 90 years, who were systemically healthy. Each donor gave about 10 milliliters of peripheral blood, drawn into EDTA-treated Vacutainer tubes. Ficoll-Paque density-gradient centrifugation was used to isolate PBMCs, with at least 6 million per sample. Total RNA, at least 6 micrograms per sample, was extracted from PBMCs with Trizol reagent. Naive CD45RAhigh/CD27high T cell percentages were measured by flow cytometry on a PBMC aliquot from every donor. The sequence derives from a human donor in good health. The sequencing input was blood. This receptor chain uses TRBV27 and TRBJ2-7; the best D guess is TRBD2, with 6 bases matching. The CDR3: CASSFNQGGKQYF. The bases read TGTGCCAGCAGTTTTAACCAAGGAGGGAAGCAGTACTTC.